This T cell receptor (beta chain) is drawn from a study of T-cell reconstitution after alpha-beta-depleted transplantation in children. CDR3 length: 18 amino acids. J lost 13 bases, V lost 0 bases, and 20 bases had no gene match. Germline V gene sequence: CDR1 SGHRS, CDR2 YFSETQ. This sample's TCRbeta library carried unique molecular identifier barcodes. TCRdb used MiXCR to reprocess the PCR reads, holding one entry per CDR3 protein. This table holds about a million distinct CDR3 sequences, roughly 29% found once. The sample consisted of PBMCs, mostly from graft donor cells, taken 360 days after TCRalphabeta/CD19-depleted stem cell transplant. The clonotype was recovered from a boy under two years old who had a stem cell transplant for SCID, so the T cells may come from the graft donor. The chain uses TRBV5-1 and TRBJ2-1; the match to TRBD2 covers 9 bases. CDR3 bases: TGCGCCAGCAGCTTGGGTGCCCTAGCGGGACCCTTGGAGCGCTTCCAGTTCTTC. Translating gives CASSLGALAGPLERFQFF.